These 28 T cell receptor beta chains were all obtained from the same sample, sequenced in a study of naive and memory T cell subsets. An equimolar mix of two oligonucleotides served as the beta constant-region primer for TRBC1 and TRBC2. Four rounds of PCR amplified the ligated cDNA using nested alpha and beta constant-region primers plus SP2. TCRdb re-called the UMI-ligation and nested PCR reads through MiXCR, storing one row per CDR3 protein. This sample carries tens of thousands of distinct CDR3 sequences, around 20% of them seen once, and the ten largest clones take about 3.6%. Sequenced sample: effector memory CD4+ T cells from blood. Subset meaning: effector memory, CD45RA- CD27-. These receptors were obtained from a human donor in good health.

The chain has TRBV7-2 and TRBJ1-1; 7 bases map to TRBD1. The CDR3 covers 14 residues. V lost 5 bases, J lost 4 bases, and 7 bases stayed unmatched. Germline-derived CDR1 and CDR2 are SGHTA and FQGNSA. The CDR3 DNA follows: TGTGCCAGCAGCCAAGGCAGGGGGAGCACTGAAGCTTTCTTT. This codes for CASSQGRGSTEAFF. The full variable domain, completed using reference TRBV7-2 and TRBJ1-1, is GAGVSQSPSNKVTEKGKDVELRCDPISGHTALYWYRQSLGQGLEFLIYFQGNSAPDKSGLPSDRFSAERTGGSVSTLTIQRTQQEDSAVYLCASSQGRGSTEAFFGQGTRLTVV.

This clonotype turned up a few times. J is TRBJ1-3 and V is TRBV7-6; D remains unclear. CDR1 and CDR2 (germline): SGHVS, FNYEAQ. Trimming stripped 2 bases from V and 4 bases from J, with 6 bases between. The CDR3 has 13 residues. The CDR3 DNA is TGTGCCAGCAGCTTAAGCGGGGGAAACACCATATATTTT. It is translated as CASSLSGGNTIYF.

This clonotype was found a few times. This chain uses TRBV12-3 or TRBV12-4 with TRBJ2-1; no reliable D call. The CDR3 is 14 amino acids. V was trimmed by 3 bases and J by 6 bases, leaving 12 bases between them. The CDR3 is CASSFWAGANEQFF. In DNA, the CDR3 is TGTGCCAGCAGTTTTTGGGCAGGAGCCAATGAGCAGTTCTTC.

Many counts were recorded for this clonotype. The chain combines TRBV28 with TRBJ2-1; 7 nucleotides agree with TRBD1. With V trimmed by 2 bases and J by 7 bases, 5 bases remained unmatched. The CDR3 has 14 residues. The germline CDR1 and CDR2 sequences are MDHEN and SYDVKM. The CDR3 DNA sequence: TGTGCCAGCAGTTTAGACAGGGTGATGAATGAGCAGTTCTTC. Translation: CASSLDRVMNEQFF.

J is TRBJ1-2 and V is TRBV29-1; tentatively, D is TRBD1 (6 bases). V shed 1 base and J shed 0 bases, with 9 bases lying between them. The CDR3 consists of 14 residues. The germline V gene encodes CDR1 SQVTM and CDR2 ANQGSEA. The CDR3 nucleotides read TGCAGCGTTGAAGGCAGGGGCACTAACTATGGCTACACCTTC. This sequence encodes CSVEGRGTNYGYTF. Based on the CDR3 plus reference TRBV29-1 and TRBJ1-2, the full variable domain is SAVISQKPSRDICQRGTSLTIQCQVDSQVTMMFWYRQQPGQSLTLIATANQGSEATYESGFVIDKFPISRPNLTFSTLTVSNMSPEDSSIYLCSVEGRGTNYGYTFGSGTRLTVV.

The chain links TRBV9 to TRBJ1-3, with 7 bases identical to TRBD1. The CDR3 consists of 15 residues. In germline, CDR1 is SGDLS, CDR2 YYNGEE. With 0 bases clipped from V and 4 bases from J, the junction kept 4 bases outside the gene matches. In nucleotides, the CDR3 is TGTGCCAGCAGCGTAGAGGACAGGTCCGGAAACACCATATATTTT. This codes for CASSVEDRSGNTIYF.

Many counts were recorded for this clonotype. This chain uses TRBV7-9 with TRBJ1-1; TRBD1 aligns across 11 bases. V lost 3 bases and J lost 0; bases outside the gene matches: 18. Per the germline V gene, CDR1 is SEHNR and CDR2 is FQNEAQ (reference sequence). The CDR3 contains 21 residues. DNA of the CDR3: TGTGCCAGCAGCTTTACGTCGGGACAGGGGGTGATTCGGTCGATGAACACTGAAGCTTTCTTT. It codes for CASSFTSGQGVIRSMNTEAFF.

In its sample, this clonotype was seen a few times. V and J are TRBV5-4 and TRBJ2-3; D is ambiguous. CDR3 size: 14 residues. Trimming shortened V by 1 base and J by 4 bases, and 10 bases separated the two germline ends. Germline V gene data show CDR1 as SGHNT and CDR2 as YYREEE (reference sequence). CDR3 amino acids: CASSLRLVPDTQYF. CDR3 bases: TGTGCCAGCAGCTTGCGGCTAGTGCCAGATACGCAGTATTTT. Together with reference TRBV5-4 and TRBJ2-3, the CDR3 gives the full variable domain: ETGVTQSPTHLIKTRGQQVTLRCSSQSGHNTVSWYQQALGQGPQFIFQYYREEENGRGNFPPRFSGLQFPNYSSELNVNALELDDSALYLCASSLRLVPDTQYFGPGTRLTVL.

This clonotype was picked up a small number of times. The chain combines TRBV19 with TRBJ2-2; a possible D gene is TRBD2 (5 bases). V lost 4 bases and J 5 bases, leaving 11 bases between the germline ends. Germline CDR1 reads LNHDA; CDR2 reads SQIVND (reference sequence). The CDR3 length is 14 residues. CDR3 region: CASSTSGETGELFF. Written as DNA, the CDR3 is TGTGCCAGTAGTACATCCGGGGAAACCGGGGAGCTGTTTTTT.

This clonotype ranks as medium-sized. The rearrangement joins TRBV20-1 to TRBJ1-4, with D perhaps TRBD1 (6 bases). This CDR3 is 13 amino acids long. Germline values: CDR1 DFQATT, CDR2 SNEGSKA (reference sequence). With 6 bases removed from V and 5 bases from J, the gap between germline ends came to 13 bases. The CDR3: CSAYRDTNEKLFF. In nucleotides, the CDR3 is TGCAGTGCCTACAGGGACACCAATGAAAAACTGTTTTTT.

There are a few counts of this clonotype. The chain carries TRBV4-1 and TRBJ2-1; TRBD2 might be the D (6 bases). Germline lookup yields CDR1 MGHRA and CDR2 YSYEKL. The CDR3 spans 17 residues. V was clipped by 0 bases and J by 4 bases, with 16 bases between them. DNA for the CDR3: TGCGCCAGCAGCCAAGATTATCTCGCGGGATCGTACAATGAGCAGTTCTTC. It specifies CASSQDYLAGSYNEQFF.

This clonotype was seen a few times. V gene TRBV2 combines with J gene TRBJ1-5, with D possibly matching TRBD1 (5 bases). The V gene's germline CDR1 is SNHLY and CDR2 FYNNEI. The CDR3 is 16 amino acids. V shed 6 bases and J shed 1 base, with 16 bases lying between them. CDR3 loop: CASSFHGGGSNQPQHF. Written as DNA, the CDR3 is TGTGCCAGCAGCTTTCACGGGGGAGGAAGCAATCAGCCCCAGCATTTT.

This clonotype ranks as medium-sized (0.01 to 0.1%). In nucleotides, the CDR3 is TGTGCCAGCAGCCCCGGGACTAGCGCGGAGCAGTTCTTC. Amino acids: CASSPGTSAEQFF. The V call is TRBV7-3, the J call TRBJ2-1; 10 bases agree with TRBD2. This CDR3 comprises 13 residues. V trimming: 5 bases; J trimming: 10 bases; junction bases outside the gene matches: 5. Germline V gene sequence: CDR1 SGHTA, CDR2 FQGTGA. Full variable domain (rest looked up from reference TRBV7-3 and TRBJ2-1): GAGVSQTPSNKVTEKGKYVELRCDPISGHTALYWYRQSLGQGPEFLIYFQGTGAADDSGLPNDRFFAVRPEGSVSTLKIQRTERGDSAVYLCASSPGTSAEQFFGPGTRLTVL.

This clonotype came up a few times. V is TRBV18 and J is TRBJ2-5; 8 nucleotides agree with TRBD2. Germline CDR1 KGHSH, CDR2 LQKENI. The CDR3 extends over 15 amino acids. V dropped 5 bases and J dropped 5; count of bases not matched to a gene: 10. The CDR3, as DNA: TGTGCCAGCTCATGGAGTCGGGAGGGCCACGAGACCCAGTACTTC. Protein product: CASSWSREGHETQYF.

Only a few counts were recorded for this clonotype. This chain links TRBV3-1 with TRBJ2-7, with 7 bases that match TRBD2. J lost 2 bases, V lost 1 base, and 8 bases had no gene match. In germline, CDR1 is LGHDT, CDR2 YNNKEL (reference sequence). The CDR3 extends over 16 amino acids. The DNA of the CDR3 is TGTGCCAGCAGCCAAGGGACCTTGGGAGGGGCCTACGAGCAGTACTTC. It codes for CASSQGTLGGAYEQYF.

This clonotype is labeled medium-sized. The rearrangement uses TRBV6-1 and TRBJ2-5, with 7 bases identical to TRBD2. The ends lost 1 base at V and 2 bases at J; junction bases unmatched: 7. The CDR3 consists of 16 residues. CDR1 MNHNS and CDR2 SASEGT come from the germline V gene. The CDR3 here is CASSEGLRESQETQYF. The CDR3 DNA reads TGTGCCAGCAGTGAAGGATTGCGGGAGAGTCAAGAGACCCAGTACTTC.

This clonotype came up a few times. The gene calls are TRBV18 and TRBJ2-3; the D gene is possibly TRBD2 (5 bases). CDR1 KGHSH and CDR2 LQKENI come from the germline V gene. This CDR3 has 12 residues. Trimming took 8 bases from V and 4 from J, leaving 10 bases between them. The CDR3 bases are TGTGCCAGCCAAACCGGGGCAGATACGCAGTATTTT. It translates to CASQTGADTQYF.

This clonotype was seen ten or more times. The rearrangement links TRBV11-2 to TRBJ2-1; 10 bases are a match to TRBD2. The CDR3 length is 16 residues. The trim removed 0 bases at V and 8 bases at J, leaving 7 bases unmatched. The V gene's germline CDR1 is SGHAT and CDR2 FQNNGV. CDR3: CASSLDFSGRSHEQFF. DNA for the CDR3: TGTGCCAGCAGCTTAGATTTTAGCGGGAGGAGCCATGAGCAGTTCTTC.

This clonotype came up many times. One junction end does not reproduce the germline sequence, and a read error may be involved. The chain joins TRBV27 to TRBJ2-3, with a weak D call TRBD1 (6 bases). Germline V gene lookup returns CDR1 MNHEY and CDR2 SMNVEV (reference sequence). CDR3 length: 17 residues. The CDR3 spells CTSSPTRTGQWTDTQYF. In nucleotides, the CDR3 is TGCACCAGCAGTCCTACCCGCACAGGGCAATGGACAGATACGCAGTATTTT.

This clonotype has only a few counts. The gene calls are TRBV9 and TRBJ2-3; no firm D call. CDR3 length: 15 residues. V lost 7 bases and J lost 3, with 18 bases in between. CDR1 and CDR2 from the germline V gene are SGDLS and YYNGEE. The CDR3, as DNA: TGTGCCAGCGGAGCAGGCAACTATGGGACAGATACGCAGTATTTT. Protein sequence: CASGAGNYGTDTQYF. Filled out from reference TRBV9 and TRBJ2-3, the complete variable domain reads DSGVTQTPKHLITATGQRVTLRCSPRSGDLSVYWYQQSLDQGLQFLIQYYNGEERAKGNILERFSAQQFPDLHSELNLSSLELGDSALYFCASGAGNYGTDTQYFGPGTRLTVL.

There are many counts of this clonotype. This chain links TRBV27 with TRBJ2-3; 8 bases agree with TRBD1. The CDR3 is 13 residues long. Germline trimming cut 5 bases from V and 8 bases from J; bases unmatched to any gene: 6. Germline loops: CDR1 MNHEY, CDR2 SMNVEV (reference sequence). CDR3 DNA sequence: TGTGCCAGCAGTCCTGCAGGGGGCGGTACGCAGTATTTT. Protein: CASSPAGGGTQYF.

The rearrangement joins TRBV6-1 to TRBJ2-4; TRBD1 is a possible D gene (6 bases). V gave up 7 bases and J gave up 4 bases, with 14 bases separating them. The germline CDR1 and CDR2 sequences are MNHNS and SASEGT. The CDR3 loop spans 14 amino acids. CDR3 bases: TGTGCCAGCACCGCGGACAGAACAAAAAACATTCAGTACTTC. This sequence encodes CASTADRTKNIQYF.

The V gene is TRBV20-1, the J gene TRBJ2-7; tentative D call: TRBD2 (6 bases). Per the germline V gene, CDR1 is DFQATT and CDR2 is SNEGSKA (reference sequence). V gave up 2 bases and J gave up 9 bases, with 17 bases separating them. This CDR3 region has 13 residues. For the CDR3, the DNA is TGCAGTGCTAGAAGTAGCGGCGCCTTCGGGCAGTACTTC. It yields the protein CSARSSGAFGQYF.

This chain connects TRBV6-6 to TRBJ2-7; D perhaps matches TRBD1 (5 bases). V gave up 5 bases and J gave up 1 base, with 12 bases separating them. CDR1 is MNHNY, CDR2 SVGAGI, per germline (reference sequence). The CDR3 is 14 residues long. In DNA form, the CDR3 reads TGTGCCAGCAGTAGAGAGAGACAGTCCTACGAGCAGTACTTC. Translated, it gives CASSRERQSYEQYF.

V is TRBV27 and J is TRBJ2-7, with 7 nucleotides matching TRBD1. The CDR3 length is 15 residues. The trim removed 5 bases at V and 0 bases at J, leaving 7 bases unmatched. From germline, CDR1 is MNHEY and CDR2 SMNVEV (reference sequence). CDR3 amino acids: CASSKSGTVSYEQYF. Here the CDR3 DNA reads TGTGCCAGCAGTAAATCCGGGACAGTCTCCTACGAGCAGTACTTC.

V is TRBV29-1 and J is TRBJ2-3; tentatively, D is TRBD1 (5 bases). The V end lost 8 bases, the J end lost 2 bases, and 11 bases lay between the germline ends. CDR1 SQVTM and CDR2 ANQGSEA come from the germline V gene. The CDR3 loop spans 12 amino acids. The CDR3 nucleotides are TGCAGCCTGACAGACCTCACAGATACGCAGTATTTT. Residues: CSLTDLTDTQYF.

This clonotype appeared a few times. The genes are TRBV7-2 and TRBJ2-7; D is possibly TRBD1 (6 bases). Germline CDR1 and CDR2: SGHTA and FQGNSA. Trimming left V 6 bases short and J 4 bases short, with 19 bases between. The CDR3 has 15 amino acids. The CDR3, as DNA: TGTGCCAGCAGTTCAACCGCAGGGCAGGGGTACGAGCAGTACTTC. This encodes CASSSTAGQGYEQYF.

Ten or more counts support this clonotype. The V gene is TRBV20-1, the J gene TRBJ2-3, with D uncertain. Per germline, CDR1 DFQATT and CDR2 SNEGSKA (reference sequence). Between the trimmed V and J ends, which lost 6 bases and 0 bases, there was a span of 7 bases. The CDR3 totals 12 residues. The CDR3 is CSARQSTDTQYF. CDR3 sequence (DNA): TGCAGTGCCAGGCAGAGCACAGATACGCAGTATTTT.